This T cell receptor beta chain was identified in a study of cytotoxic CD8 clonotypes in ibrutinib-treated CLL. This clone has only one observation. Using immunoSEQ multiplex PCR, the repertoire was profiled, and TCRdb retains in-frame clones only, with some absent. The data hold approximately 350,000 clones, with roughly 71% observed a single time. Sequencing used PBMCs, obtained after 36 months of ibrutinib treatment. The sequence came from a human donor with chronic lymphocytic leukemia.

The CDR3 region is CASSSGASYEQYF. As DNA, the CDR3 is TGTGCCAGCAGCTCAGGGGCCTCCTACGAGCAGTACTTC. The chain joins TRBV5-4 to TRBJ2-7, with TRBD1 as a possible D gene (6 bases). The CDR3 length is 13 residues. The germline CDR1 and CDR2 sequences are SGHNT and YYREEE (reference sequence). The V end lost 3 bases, the J end lost 0 bases, and 7 bases lay between the germline ends.